This TCR beta chain is drawn from a study of OX40 agonist ivuxolimab in advanced cancers. About the research overall: Prior anti-PD-1, anti-PD-L1 or anti-CTLA-4 therapy did not bar entry, and less than 50% had some. Notes on the study in general: Clonal expansion was among the lowest in partial responders at 0.1-3.0 mg/kg, especially CD8+. At 0.1 to 3.0 mg/kg, clonal expansion of CD4+ and CD8+ blood T cells had occurred by week 6.

CDR1 is SGHNT, CDR2 YYREEE, per germline (reference sequence). CDR3 size: 16 residues. V shed 5 bases and J shed 0 bases, with 15 bases lying between them. This clone was seen once. As yet, its antigen is unknown. The data were produced by immunoSEQ multiplex PCR, yet TCRdb's version contains in-frame clones alone and is incomplete. The table lists fewer than 90,000 clones, 87% of them singletons. The sequence was obtained from an adult with an advanced solid tumor such as melanoma, head and neck, liver or kidney cancer. The specimen comprised CD4+ or CD8+ T cells sorted from blood, sampled in a trial of the OX40 agonist ivuxolimab. The chain couples TRBV5-4 to TRBJ2-1; TRBD1 is a possible D gene (5 bases). This CDR3 reads CASRTGAESSYNEQFF. The DNA of the CDR3 is TGTGCCAGCAGAACTGGGGCAGAAAGCTCCTACAATGAGCAGTTCTTC.